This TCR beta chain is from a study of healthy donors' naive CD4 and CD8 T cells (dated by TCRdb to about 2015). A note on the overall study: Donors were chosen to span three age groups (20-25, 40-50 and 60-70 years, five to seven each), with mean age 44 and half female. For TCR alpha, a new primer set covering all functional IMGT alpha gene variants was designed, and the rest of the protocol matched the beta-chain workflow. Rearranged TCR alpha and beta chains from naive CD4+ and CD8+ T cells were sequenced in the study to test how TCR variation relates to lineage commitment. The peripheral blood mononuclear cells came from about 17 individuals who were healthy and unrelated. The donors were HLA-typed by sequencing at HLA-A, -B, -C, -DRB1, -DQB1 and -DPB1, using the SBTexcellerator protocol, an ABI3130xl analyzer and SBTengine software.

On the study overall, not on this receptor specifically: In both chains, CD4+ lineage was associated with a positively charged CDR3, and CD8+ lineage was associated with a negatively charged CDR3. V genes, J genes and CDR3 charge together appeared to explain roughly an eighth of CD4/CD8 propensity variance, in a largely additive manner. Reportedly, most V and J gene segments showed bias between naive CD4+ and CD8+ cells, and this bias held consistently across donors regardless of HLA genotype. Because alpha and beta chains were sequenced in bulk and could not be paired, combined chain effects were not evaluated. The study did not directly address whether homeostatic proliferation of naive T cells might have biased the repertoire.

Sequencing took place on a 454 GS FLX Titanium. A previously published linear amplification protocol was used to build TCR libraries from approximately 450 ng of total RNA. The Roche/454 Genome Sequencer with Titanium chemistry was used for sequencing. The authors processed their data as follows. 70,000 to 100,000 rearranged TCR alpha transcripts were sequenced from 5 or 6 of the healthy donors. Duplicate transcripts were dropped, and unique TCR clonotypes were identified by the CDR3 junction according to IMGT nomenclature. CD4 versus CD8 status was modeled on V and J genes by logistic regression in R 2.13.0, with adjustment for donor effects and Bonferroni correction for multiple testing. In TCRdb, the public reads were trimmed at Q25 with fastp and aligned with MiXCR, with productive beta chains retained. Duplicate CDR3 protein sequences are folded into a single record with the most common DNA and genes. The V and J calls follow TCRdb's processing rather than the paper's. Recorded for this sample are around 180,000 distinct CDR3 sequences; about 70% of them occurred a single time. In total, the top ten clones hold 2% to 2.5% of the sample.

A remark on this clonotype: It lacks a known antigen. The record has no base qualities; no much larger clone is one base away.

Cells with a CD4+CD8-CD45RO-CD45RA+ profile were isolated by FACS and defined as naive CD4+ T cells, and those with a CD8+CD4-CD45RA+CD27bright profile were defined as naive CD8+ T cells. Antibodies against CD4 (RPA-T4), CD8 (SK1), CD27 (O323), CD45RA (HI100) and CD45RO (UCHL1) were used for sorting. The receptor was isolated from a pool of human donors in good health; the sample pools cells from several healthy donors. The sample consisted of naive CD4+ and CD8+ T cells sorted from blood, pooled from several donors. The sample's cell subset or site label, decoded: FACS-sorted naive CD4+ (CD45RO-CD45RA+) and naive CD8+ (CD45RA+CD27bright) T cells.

The bases are TGTGCCAGCTCTCACGGGCAACAGGGGAGCGGCACTGAAGCTTTCTTT. Translation gives CASSHGQQGSGTEAFF. The chain couples TRBV27 to TRBJ1-1, with 7 middle bases fitting TRBD1. V and J are trimmed by 8 bases and 4 bases, and the gene matches miss 16 bases of the junction. From cysteine to phenylalanine, the CDR3 is 16 amino acids long. This entry keeps only the CDR3 DNA: 48 bases, framed from base 1. The germline V gene (reference sequence) supplies CDR1 MNHEY and CDR2 SMNVEV.